These 32 T cell receptor beta chains were sequenced from one sample in a study of blood T cell repertoires in COVID-19. Only in-frame clones appear in the TCRdb table, and some are missing; sequencing was by immunoSEQ multiplex PCR. This sample has 250,000 or so clones, with over 80% found just once. Sequenced material: PBMCs or T cells enriched from blood (not recorded which). The receptors derive from a woman aged 40-49 years who had been exposed to COVID-19.

The chain employs TRBV2 and TRBJ1-5; D uncertain. The CDR3 consists of 15 residues. The V and J ends lost 6 bases and 4 bases respectively, with 16 bases between them. Germline V lookup: CDR1 SNHLY, CDR2 FYNNEI. CDR3 DNA sequence: TGTGCCAGCAGCCCCTCCGGGTCCCCTAATCAGCCCCAGCATTTT. Translation: CASSPSGSPNQPQHF.

The chain joins TRBV6-2 or TRBV6-3 to TRBJ2-7; TRBD1 aligns across 8 bases. J gave up 4 bases and V 4 bases, and 6 bases lay outside the gene matches. Germline CDR1 is MNHEY and CDR2 is SVGEGT. The CDR3 runs 14 residues. Written as DNA, the CDR3 is TGTGCCAGCAGTTCCTCAGGGGGCCCGTACGAGCAGTACGTC. As protein: CASSSSGGPYEQYV.

This chain connects TRBV2 to TRBJ1-2; D is unresolved. Germline loops: CDR1 SNHLY, CDR2 FYNNEI. CDR3 size: 13 residues. V lost 7 bases and J 7 bases, leaving 16 bases between the germline ends. Here the CDR3 reads CASNQEGKGGYTF. The CDR3, as DNA: TGTGCCAGCAACCAGGAGGGTAAAGGTGGCTACACCTTC.

This chain connects TRBV5-1 to TRBJ1-2; possible D gene TRBD1, 6 bases. In germline, CDR1 is SGHRS, CDR2 YFSETQ. The CDR3 consists of 15 residues. Trimming pared 2 bases from V and 6 bases from J, leaving 17 bases between. CDR3 loop: CASSLTGRSANGYTF. The CDR3 region has the DNA TGCGCCAGCAGCTTAACAGGGCGCTCAGCTAATGGCTACACCTTC.

The rearrangement joins TRBV29-1 to TRBJ1-1, with a weak D call TRBD1 (6 bases). Germline V gives CDR1 SQVTM, CDR2 ANQGSEA. The CDR3 contains 15 residues. Trimming took off 7 bases at V and 2 bases at J, with 20 bases between the two ends. The CDR3 DNA reads as TGCAGCGCGCTAACCCCCGGGACAATAAACACTGAAGCTTTCTTT. The encoded protein is CSALTPGTINTEAFF.

For this clone: At the DNA level, this CDR3 is encoded by other sequences in the same sample as well. The chain employs TRBV28 and TRBJ2-7, with D unclear. The CDR3 has 12 residues. Looked up from germline, CDR1 is MDHEN and CDR2 is SYDVKM. V lost 3 bases, J lost 3 bases, and 6 bases lay in between. CDR3 sequence reads: CASSLSGYEQYF. DNA of the CDR3: TGTGCCAGCAGTTTGTCAGGCTACGAGCAGTACTTC.

This sequence joins TRBV19 and TRBJ1-5, with D uncertain. Germline V lookup: CDR1 LNHDA, CDR2 SQIVND (reference sequence). CDR3 length equals 14 residues. Trimming stripped 6 bases from V and 2 bases from J, with 11 bases between. The chain's CDR3 is CASRILGGNQPQHF. DNA for the CDR3: TGTGCCAGTAGGATTTTAGGAGGCAATCAGCCCCAGCATTTT.

The gene calls are TRBV27 and TRBJ1-2; D gene uncertain. CDR3 length: 15 residues. V shed 1 base and J shed 3 bases, with 12 bases lying between them. CDR1 and CDR2 from the germline V gene are MNHEY and SMNVEV (reference sequence). DNA of the CDR3: TGTGCCAGCAGTTTATGGAGTACCCCCTACTATGGCTACACCTTC. Translated, it gives CASSLWSTPYYGYTF.

This clone has just a few counts. The chain recombines TRBV7-8 with TRBJ1-5; tentative D call: TRBD1 (6 bases). In germline, CDR1 is SGHVS, CDR2 FQNEAQ. Trimming removed 5 bases from V and 0 bases from J, with 11 bases in between. The CDR3 sequence is 15 residues long. The CDR3 is CASSPSTGSNQPQHF. CDR3 in DNA: TGTGCCAGCAGCCCCTCGACAGGTAGCAATCAGCCCCAGCATTTT. Using reference TRBV7-8 and TRBJ1-5 for the parts outside the CDR3, the full variable domain is GAGVSQSPRYKVAKRGQDVALRCDPISGHVSLFWYQQALGQGPEFLTYFQNEAQLDKSGLPSDRFFAERPEGSVSTLKIQRTQQEDSAVYLCASSPSTGSNQPQHFGDGTRLSIL.

This chain uses TRBV5-1 with TRBJ1-2; no reliable D call. V was trimmed by 0 bases and J by 2 bases, leaving 11 bases between them. Germline V gene sequence: CDR1 SGHRS, CDR2 YFSETQ. CDR3 length: 15 amino acids. Here the CDR3 reads CASSLEVSLNYGYTF. The DNA of the CDR3 is TGCGCCAGCAGCTTGGAGGTGTCACTAAACTATGGCTACACCTTC.

The CDR3 sequence is CASSSGNTGELFF. CDR3 in DNA: TGTGCCAGCAGCTCAGGGAACACCGGGGAGCTGTTTTTT. The chain uses TRBV7-3 and TRBJ2-2; no reliable D call. Germline V CDR1 and CDR2: SGHTA, FQGTGA. The V end was cut by 4 bases, the J end by 1 base, with 4 bases between. This CDR3 has 13 residues.

The rearrangement joins TRBV7-2 to TRBJ1-2; 9 bases agree with TRBD1. Germline V gives CDR1 SGHTA, CDR2 FQGNSA. The CDR3 extends over 19 amino acids. The V gene end was trimmed by 4 bases and the J gene end by 7 bases; junction bases not matched to a gene: 22. The chain's CDR3 is CASSSYQTYRTGGASGYTF. CDR3 DNA: TGTGCCAGCAGCTCCTATCAAACTTACCGAACAGGGGGCGCGAGTGGCTACACCTTC.

The chain has TRBV28 and TRBJ1-5; 7 nucleotides line up with TRBD1. The CDR3 runs to 14 residues. V dropped 6 bases and J dropped 4; count of bases not matched to a gene: 6. Germline V CDR1 and CDR2: MDHEN, SYDVKM. For the CDR3, the DNA is TGTGCCAGCAGGTGGACAGGTGGGAATCAGCCCCAGCATTTT. This sequence encodes CASRWTGGNQPQHF.

This sequence joins TRBV30 and TRBJ2-7, with a weak D call TRBD1 (6 bases). The CDR3 covers 13 residues. The V and J ends lost 2 bases and 3 bases respectively, with 11 bases between them. Germline V gene lookup returns CDR1 GTSNPN and CDR2 SVGIG (reference sequence). DNA of the CDR3: TGTGCCTGGAGTACAACAGGGTTCTACGAGCAGTACTTC. It translates to CAWSTTGFYEQYF.

The chain recombines TRBV19 with TRBJ2-5; 11 bases are a match to TRBD2. The CDR3 contains 16 residues. CDR1 LNHDA and CDR2 SQIVND come from the germline V gene (reference sequence). J gave up 5 bases and V 6 bases, and 11 bases lay outside the gene matches. The CDR3 here is CASSLSGRARGETQYF. CDR3 DNA: TGTGCCAGTAGCCTTAGCGGGAGGGCCCGGGGGGAGACCCAGTACTTC.

This chain links TRBV5-4 with TRBJ1-3; 11 nucleotides match TRBD1. The CDR3 covers 17 residues. The junction had 5 bases not matched to a gene; V was cut back by 0 bases and J by 3 bases. The V gene's germline CDR1 is SGHNT and CDR2 YYREEE (reference sequence). The CDR3 is CASSLDRTGGYGNTIYF. Written as DNA, the CDR3 is TGTGCCAGCAGCTTGGATCGGACAGGGGGCTATGGAAACACCATATATTTT.

The DNA of the CDR3 is TGTGCCAGCAGCCCTGGGAGCAAAGGAGGCGAGCAGTACTTC. Residues: CASSPGSKGGEQYF. This rearrangement joins TRBV28 to TRBJ2-7, with D possibly being TRBD2 (5 bases). Trimming took off 6 bases at V and 6 bases at J, with 18 bases between the two ends. CDR1 is MDHEN and CDR2 is SYDVKM in the germline V gene. This CDR3 comprises 14 residues.

The chain employs TRBV7-2 and TRBJ1-5; 8 nucleotides align to TRBD1. Germline loops: CDR1 SGHTA, CDR2 FQGNSA. V lost 5 bases and J lost 7; bases outside the gene matches: 4. The CDR3 covers 13 residues. Written as DNA, the CDR3 is TGTGCCAGCAGCACAAACAGGGGGCAGCCCCAGCATTTT. This codes for CASSTNRGQPQHF.

In the case of this clone: This may stem from a read error, because a much larger clone lies one nucleotide away. The DNA of the CDR3 is TGTGCCAGCAGTTTTGGGACAGGGGTCGGCTACACCTTC. Translation gives CASSFGTGVGYTF. The chain combines TRBV27 with TRBJ1-2, with TRBD1 matching over 10 bases. The CDR3 has 13 amino acids. The V gene end was trimmed by 3 bases and the J gene end by 8 bases; junction bases not matched to a gene: 3. The V gene's germline CDR1 is MNHEY and CDR2 SMNVEV (reference sequence).

V is TRBV7-2 and J is TRBJ1-2; 7 bases are shared with TRBD1. The CDR3 is 15 residues long. Per germline, CDR1 SGHTA and CDR2 FQGNSA. V was clipped by 5 bases and J by 0 bases; unmatched bases: 6. CDR3 DNA: TGTGCCAGCAGCCTCGGACAGGCAGCTAACTATGGCTACACCTTC. Protein: CASSLGQAANYGYTF. The whole variable domain, remainder taken from reference TRBV7-2 and TRBJ1-2, is GAGVSQSPSNKVTEKGKDVELRCDPISGHTALYWYRQSLGQGLEFLIYFQGNSAPDKSGLPSDRFSAERTGGSVSTLTIQRTQQEDSAVYLCASSLGQAANYGYTFGSGTRLTVV.

This sequence joins TRBV27 and TRBJ2-1, with 11 bases that match TRBD2. This CDR3 is built from 15 residues. The V gene end was trimmed by 6 bases and the J gene end by 7 bases; junction bases not matched to a gene: 8. Germline V gene data show CDR1 as MNHEY and CDR2 as SMNVEV (reference sequence). The CDR3 loop reads CASSSTSGRRNEQFF. The CDR3 DNA follows: TGTGCCAGCAGCTCAACTAGCGGGAGAAGGAATGAGCAGTTCTTC.

This rearrangement joins TRBV28 to TRBJ2-1, with 9 bases aligning to TRBD1. The V gene end was trimmed by 3 bases and the J gene end by 9 bases; junction bases not matched to a gene: 9. Germline values: CDR1 MDHEN, CDR2 SYDVKM. This CDR3 comprises 15 residues. The CDR3 is CASSFSRTGAIEQFF. The CDR3 DNA reads TGTGCCAGCAGTTTTAGTAGGACAGGGGCGATTGAGCAGTTCTTC. The complete variable domain, with remaining parts taken from reference TRBV28 and TRBJ2-1, reads DVKVTQSSRYLVKRTGEKVFLECVQDMDHENMFWYRQDPGLGLRLIYFSYDVKMKEKGDIPEGYSVSREKKERFSLILESASTNQTSMYLCASSFSRTGAIEQFFGPGTRLTVL.

The chain combines TRBV6-5 with TRBJ2-7; D remains unclear. V was cut by 0 bases and J by 0 bases, with 9 bases left in between. CDR3 length equals 15 residues. Looked up from germline, CDR1 is MNHEY and CDR2 is SVGAGI. CDR3 in DNA: TGTGCCAGCAGTTACTCGAGCTCAAGCTCCTACGAGCAGTACGTC. Its translation is CASSYSSSSSYEQYV.

The V call is TRBV6-5, the J call TRBJ1-5; 11 bases map to TRBD1. This CDR3 contains 15 residues. The V and J ends lost 7 bases and 6 bases, in that order; junction bases with no gene match: 8. Germline loops: CDR1 MNHEY, CDR2 SVGAGI. The CDR3 region is CASTTGTGGTQPQHF. The CDR3 nucleotides are TGTGCCAGCACCACCGGGACAGGGGGAACTCAGCCCCAGCATTTT.

This sequence joins TRBV3-1 (or the pseudogene TRBV3-2) and TRBJ2-1; 8 nucleotides match TRBD1. The CDR3 has 14 residues. Trimming cost V 9 bases and J 4 bases; bases outside gene matches: 8. CDR1 is LGHDT, CDR2 YNNKEL, per germline (reference sequence). The CDR3 reads CAREGQGGYNEQFF. For the CDR3, the DNA is TGTGCCAGGGAAGGACAGGGAGGTTACAATGAGCAGTTCTTC.

The gene calls are TRBV4-2 and TRBJ1-6; the match to TRBD1 covers 8 bases. The germline CDR1 and CDR2 sequences are LGHNA and YNFKEQ. V lost 0 bases, J lost 10 bases, and 2 bases stayed unmatched. This CDR3 has 14 residues. The CDR3 sequence is CASSQDRGPSPLHF. As DNA, the CDR3 is TGTGCCAGCAGCCAAGACAGGGGGCCCTCACCCCTCCACTTT.

The rearrangement uses TRBV19 and TRBJ2-1; possible D gene TRBD1, 6 bases. The CDR3 consists of 15 residues. V gave up 4 bases and J gave up 6 bases, with 16 bases separating them. The V gene's germline CDR1 is LNHDA and CDR2 SQIVND (reference sequence). The CDR3 coding sequence is TGTGCCAGTAGTACTCACAGGGTGCTCATCAATGAGCAGTTCTTC. Its translation is CASSTHRVLINEQFF.

The chain has TRBV24-1 and TRBJ2-2, with D perhaps matching TRBD2 (5 bases). The CDR3 spans 15 residues. CDR1 and CDR2 (germline): KGHDR, SFDVKD. V shed 7 bases and J shed 7 bases, with 18 bases lying between them. The CDR3 sequence: CATRGPGIANGELFF. The CDR3, as DNA: TGTGCCACCAGGGGCCCGGGGATAGCTAACGGGGAGCTGTTTTTT.

This chain connects TRBV3-1 (or the pseudogene TRBV3-2) to TRBJ1-6; possible D gene TRBD1, 6 bases. V was shortened by 6 bases and J by 9 bases, with 24 bases between the two germline ends. This CDR3 region has 17 residues. Germline CDR1 LGHDT, CDR2 YNNKEL (reference sequence). This chain's CDR3 is CASSHSGQRNRGSPLHF. CDR3 bases: TGTGCCAGCAGTCATTCCGGACAGAGAAATAGAGGTTCACCCCTCCACTTT.

This chain links TRBV19 with TRBJ1-5; D unclear. Per germline, CDR1 LNHDA and CDR2 SQIVND (reference sequence). V gave up 5 bases and J gave up 2 bases, with 7 bases separating them. This CDR3 comprises 13 residues. The CDR3 here is CASSDTRNQPQHF. In DNA form, the CDR3 reads TGTGCCAGTAGTGACACACGCAATCAGCCCCAGCATTTT.

The J gene is TRBJ1-5, the V gene TRBV27; D remains ambiguous. Germline V gene data show CDR1 as MNHEY and CDR2 as SMNVEV (reference sequence). The CDR3 length is 13 residues. The V gene lost 5 bases and the J gene lost 6 bases, with 11 bases spanning the gap. The CDR3 region has the DNA TGTGCCAGCAGTCCGACAAGGATTCAGCCCCAGCATTTT. Amino acids: CASSPTRIQPQHF.

This chain connects TRBV18 to TRBJ2-7; 11 nucleotides line up with TRBD1. The CDR3 is 16 residues long. Trimming took 3 bases from V and 0 from J; bases not matched to a gene: 4. CDR1 and CDR2 from the germline V gene are KGHSH and LQKENI. As DNA, the CDR3 is TGTGCCAGCTCACCCGGGACAGGGGGACCCTCCTACGAGCAGTACTTC. Protein: CASSPGTGGPSYEQYF.